One sample yielded the 3 T cell receptor beta chains listed below, sequenced in a study of blood T cells in healthy people across ages. A J-beta primer mix and a sample-barcoded 5' primer were used in a second PCR of roughly 7 to 12 cycles. A single record per CDR3 protein comes from TCRdb applying MiXCR to the 5' RACE reads. This table has 850,000 to 1,100,000 distinct CDR3 sequences, around two fifths appearing once. The source material was blood. The receptors stem from a man between 18 and 29 years old in good health.

The rearrangement links TRBV28 to TRBJ1-2, with 7 positions matching TRBD1. This CDR3 spans 15 amino acids. Germline V lookup: CDR1 MDHEN, CDR2 SYDVKM. Germline trimming cut 6 bases from V and 4 bases from J; bases unmatched to any gene: 11. CDR3 nucleotide sequence: TGTGCCAGCAGCGCAGCTACAGGGGACCTCTATGGCTACACCTTC. This translates into CASSAATGDLYGYTF.

This clonotype was seen only once. Mismatch with germline at one junction end may stem from a read error. The chain carries TRBV20-1 and TRBJ1-1; no clear D. The germline CDR1 and CDR2 sequences are DFQATT and SNEGSKA (reference sequence). The CDR3 loop spans 12 amino acids. CDR3 sequence (DNA): TGCAGTGCTACTCCGGGGAACACTGAACCTTTCTTT. This sequence encodes CSATPGNTEPFF.

The rearrangement joins TRBV3-1 to TRBJ1-2; 8 positions agree with TRBD1. The CDR3 length is 15 residues. Germline CDR1 LGHDT, CDR2 YNNKEL (reference sequence). After removal of 1 base from V and 5 bases from J, the junction contained 6 bases not matched to a gene. The CDR3 sequence is CASSQVARDRYGYTF. Here the CDR3 DNA reads TGTGCCAGCAGCCAAGTGGCCCGGGACAGGTATGGCTACACCTTC.